This is a list of T cell receptor beta chains from one sample in a study of graft-versus-host responses after intestinal transplantation. No antigen has been assigned to these receptors. The table came from immunoSEQ multiplex PCR; TCRdb's copy has only in-frame clones and leaves some out. The sample contains around 97,000 clones, around 91% of which appear only once. Sequenced here: unstimulated CD4+ T cells sorted from spleen or lymph node cells, sampled before transplant. The receptors originated from a human donor who was the organ donor for an intestinal transplant. Each CDR3 is given with its conserved first and last residue. A D gene is named only where the DNA matches it firmly. Size values are once, few and many counts, or a class for expanded clones, and some rows have none.

size: -; V: TRBV7-9; D: -; J: TRBJ2-2; DNA: TGTGCCAGCAGCTTAGCCAGGGCCACCGGGGAGCTGTTTTTT; CDR3: CASSLARATGELFF
size: -; V: TRBV10-1; D: -; J: TRBJ2-5; DNA: TGCGCCAGCAGTGAGGGACAGTCCCAAGAGACCCAGTACTTC; CDR3: CASSEGQSQETQYF
size: -; V: TRBV13; D: -; J: TRBJ1-6; DNA: TGTGCCAGCAGCTTAAAACCCCCCCAGGGACTTGGAAGATCACCCCTCCACTTT; CDR3: CASSLKPPQGLGRSPLHF
size: -; V: TRBV27; D: TRBD1; J: TRBJ1-2; DNA: TGTGCCAGCAGATCCACCGGGACAGCCTATGGCTACACCTTC; CDR3: CASRSTGTAYGYTF
size: -; V: TRBV6-5; D: TRBD2; J: TRBJ2-3; DNA: TGTGCCAGCAGTTACTCTGGGACTAGTCGCCCAGATACGCAGTATTTT; CDR3: CASSYSGTSRPDTQYF
size: -; V: TRBV4-2; D: -; J: TRBJ2-1; DNA: TGTGCCAGCAGCCAAGATATGCAGATTTACAATGAGCAGTTCTTC; CDR3: CASSQDMQIYNEQFF
size: -; V: TRBV6-1; D: TRBD2; J: TRBJ2-2; DNA: TGTGCCAGCACCGGAGCGGGGGGGCGCCCCGGGGAGCTGTTTTTT; CDR3: CASTGAGGRPGELFF
size: -; V: TRBV9; D: -; J: TRBJ2-2; DNA: TGTGCCAGCAGCGTTAGACAGAACACCGGGGAGCTGTTTTTT; CDR3: CASSVRQNTGELFF
size: -; V: TRBV19; D: -; J: TRBJ1-5; DNA: TGTGCCAGTAGTATACGGGGGGATAGCAATCAGCCCCAGCATTTT; CDR3: CASSIRGDSNQPQHF
size: -; V: TRBV12-5; D: -; J: TRBJ2-5; DNA: TGTGCTAGTGCCCCGTGGGGGCGACTGCAAGAGACCCAGTACTTC; CDR3: CASAPWGRLQETQYF
size: -; V: TRBV11-2; D: TRBD2; J: TRBJ2-7; DNA: TGTGCCAGCCGGCTAGCGGGGCCCTACGAGCAGTACTTC; CDR3: CASRLAGPYEQYF
size: -; V: TRBV5-1; D: TRBD2; J: TRBJ2-1; DNA: TGCGCCAGCAGCACGGCAACCGGGACTAGCGGGCGGGAGCAGTTCTTC; CDR3: CASSTATGTSGREQFF
size: -; V: TRBV15; D: TRBD1; J: TRBJ1-2; DNA: TGTGCCACCAGCAGGCGACAGGGAAACTATGGCTACACCTTC; CDR3: CATSRRQGNYGYTF
size: -; V: TRBV4-1; D: TRBD2; J: TRBJ2-1; DNA: TGCGCCAGCAGCCAAGTCGCAGCGGGGGCTGAGCAGTTCTTC; CDR3: CASSQVAAGAEQFF
size: once; V: TRBV5-4; D: -; J: TRBJ1-6; DNA: TGTGCCAGCAGCTCGGGCCCTAGGGGATCACCCCTCCACTTT; CDR3: CASSSGPRGSPLHF
size: -; V: TRBV4-3; D: -; J: TRBJ1-5; DNA: TGCGCCAGCAGCCAAGCCCTGAATCAGCCCCAGCATTTT; CDR3: CASSQALNQPQHF
size: -; V: TRBV5-1; D: TRBD2; J: TRBJ2-1; DNA: TGCGCCAGCAGCTGGACTTCTCTAGCGGGGGGGATAAATGAGCAGTTCTTC; CDR3: CASSWTSLAGGINEQFF
size: -; V: TRBV27; D: TRBD1; J: TRBJ1-2; DNA: TGTGCCAGCAGTTTAACGTATCGTGGACAGGGTCACTATGGCTACACCTTC; CDR3: CASSLTYRGQGHYGYTF
size: -; V: TRBV10-3; D: -; J: TRBJ2-3; DNA: TGTGCCATCAGTGAAGTCCAAGCAGGGGGGGATACGCAGTATTTT; CDR3: CAISEVQAGGDTQYF
size: -; V: TRBV30; D: -; J: TRBJ1-1; DNA: TGTGCCTGGAGTGACAGGTGGAACACTGAAGCTTTCTTT; CDR3: CAWSDRWNTEAFF
size: -; V: TRBV4-3; D: -; J: TRBJ2-7; DNA: TGCGCCAGCAGCCAGGAAAAGACAGGGAGGCACGAGCAGTACTTC; CDR3: CASSQEKTGRHEQYF
size: -; V: TRBV19; D: TRBD1; J: TRBJ2-7; DNA: TGTGCCAGTAGTATGTTGGGACAGGGCGCCTACGAGCAGTACTTC; CDR3: CASSMLGQGAYEQYF
size: few; V: TRBV9; D: TRBD1; J: TRBJ1-3; DNA: TGTGCCAGCAGCGGATCGACAGGGCTCCACACCATATATTTT; CDR3: CASSGSTGLHTIYF
size: -; V: TRBV5-4; D: -; J: TRBJ2-7; DNA: TGTGCCAGCAGCTTGGGCGTCCAGAGGAGCTCCTACGAGCAGTACTTC; CDR3: CASSLGVQRSSYEQYF
size: -; V: TRBV5-1; D: -; J: TRBJ2-5; DNA: TGCGCCAGCAGCCCCGACGGGATAGAGACCCAGTACTTC; CDR3: CASSPDGIETQYF
size: -; V: TRBV4-2; D: TRBD1; J: TRBJ1-1; DNA: TGTGCCAGCAGCCTACCGACAGGGGTGACTGAAGCTTTCTTT; CDR3: CASSLPTGVTEAFF
size: -; V: TRBV19; D: -; J: TRBJ2-3; DNA: TGTGCCAGTAGCCAACCCCGGGGTTCCACAGATACGCAGTATTTT; CDR3: CASSQPRGSTDTQYF
size: -; V: TRBV5-1; D: -; J: TRBJ2-5; DNA: TGCGCCAGCAGCTTGGGGGGACTGATAGAGACCCAGTACTTC; CDR3: CASSLGGLIETQYF